This paragraph covers one TCR beta chain sequence. Its specificity is not known. The data stem from a study of cytomegalovirus exposure and HLA in healthy donors. Overall study findings and caveats: Previously analyzed data showed that most TCR beta V segments were productive at a frequency of about 87% or about 30%.

Germline-derived CDR1 and CDR2 are MNHEY and SVGAGI. J lost 15 bases, V lost 5 bases, and 16 bases had no gene match. The CDR3 covers 15 residues. With 60 Vbeta and 13 Jbeta primers, the PCR was carried out. TCRdb's table, derived via immunoSEQ multiplex PCR, lists solely in-frame clones and lacks some. The sample consists of just over 150,000 clones, over 70% of them appearing once. The source material was PBMCs. This clonotype was sampled from a woman in her thirties in good health and CMV-seronegative. The V gene is TRBV6-5, the J gene TRBJ1-6, with 7 bases lining up with TRBD1. In DNA form, the CDR3 reads TGTGCCAGCAGTCCTACAAACTTGAGGGGACAGCACCTCCACTTT. Residues: CASSPTNLRGQHLHF.